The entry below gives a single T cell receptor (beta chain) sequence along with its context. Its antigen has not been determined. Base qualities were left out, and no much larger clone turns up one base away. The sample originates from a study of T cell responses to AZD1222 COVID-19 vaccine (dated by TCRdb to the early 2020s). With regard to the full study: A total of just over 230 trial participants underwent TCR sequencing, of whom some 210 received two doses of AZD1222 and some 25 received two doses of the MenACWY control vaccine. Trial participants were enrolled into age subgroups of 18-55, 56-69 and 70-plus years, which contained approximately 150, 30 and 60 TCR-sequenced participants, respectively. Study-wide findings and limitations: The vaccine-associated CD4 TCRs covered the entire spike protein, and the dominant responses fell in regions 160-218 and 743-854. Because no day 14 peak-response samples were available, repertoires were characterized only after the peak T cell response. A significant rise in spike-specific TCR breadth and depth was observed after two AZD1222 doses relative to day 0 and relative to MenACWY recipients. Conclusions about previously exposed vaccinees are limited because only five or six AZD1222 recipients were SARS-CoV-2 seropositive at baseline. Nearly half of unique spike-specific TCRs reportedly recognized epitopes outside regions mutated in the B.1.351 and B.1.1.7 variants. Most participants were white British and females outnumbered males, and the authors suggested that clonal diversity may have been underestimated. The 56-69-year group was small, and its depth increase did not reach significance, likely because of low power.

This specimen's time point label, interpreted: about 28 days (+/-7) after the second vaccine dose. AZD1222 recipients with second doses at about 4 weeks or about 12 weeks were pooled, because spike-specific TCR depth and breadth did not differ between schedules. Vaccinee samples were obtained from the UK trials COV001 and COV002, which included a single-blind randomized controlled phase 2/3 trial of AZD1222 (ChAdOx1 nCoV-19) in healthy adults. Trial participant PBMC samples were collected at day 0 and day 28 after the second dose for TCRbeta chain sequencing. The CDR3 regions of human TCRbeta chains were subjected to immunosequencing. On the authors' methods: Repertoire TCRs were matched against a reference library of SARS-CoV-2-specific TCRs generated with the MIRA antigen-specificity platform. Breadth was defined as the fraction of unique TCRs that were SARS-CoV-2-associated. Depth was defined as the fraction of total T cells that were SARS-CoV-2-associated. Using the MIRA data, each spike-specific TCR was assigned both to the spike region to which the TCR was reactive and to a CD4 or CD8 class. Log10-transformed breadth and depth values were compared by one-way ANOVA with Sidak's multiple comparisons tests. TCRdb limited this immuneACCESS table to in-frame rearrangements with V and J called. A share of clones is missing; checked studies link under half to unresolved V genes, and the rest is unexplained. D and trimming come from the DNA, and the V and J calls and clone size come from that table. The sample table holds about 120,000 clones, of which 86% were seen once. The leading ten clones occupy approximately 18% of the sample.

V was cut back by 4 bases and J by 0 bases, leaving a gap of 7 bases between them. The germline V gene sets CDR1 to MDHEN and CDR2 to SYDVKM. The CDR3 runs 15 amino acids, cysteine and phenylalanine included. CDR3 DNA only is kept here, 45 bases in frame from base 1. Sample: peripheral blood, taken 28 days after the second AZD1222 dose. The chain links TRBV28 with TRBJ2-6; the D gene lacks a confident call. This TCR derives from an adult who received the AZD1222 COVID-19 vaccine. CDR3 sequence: CASSSLHSGANVLTF. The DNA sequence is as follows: TGTGCCAGCAGTTCGCTGCACTCTGGGGCCAACGTCCTGACTTTC.